The clone carrying this T cell receptor (beta chain) was found a few times. What it binds is not known. The sample is drawn from a study of OX40 agonist ivuxolimab in advanced cancers. Looking at the study overall: Patients received ivuxolimab, an agonistic anti-OX40 (CD134) antibody. Every patient in dose escalation had hepatocellular carcinoma, melanoma, renal cell or head and neck cancer.

This table comes from immunoSEQ multiplex PCR, and its TCRdb copy is limited to in-frame clones, with some not included. This table has 70,000 to 95,000 clones, around 83% appearing once. Study results and limitations: CD4+ and CD8+ blood T cells expanded clonally by week 6 at 0.1 to 3.0 mg/kg.

Blood sampling was done at baseline, cycle 4 day 1, and cycle 7 day 1. This specimen was CD4+ or CD8+ T cells sorted from blood, taken in a trial of the OX40 agonist ivuxolimab. This sequence originates from an adult with an advanced solid tumor such as melanoma, head and neck, liver or kidney cancer.

The DNA of the CDR3 is TGTGCCAGCAGGACCTACAGGGAGACCCTCTACGAGCAGTACTTC. It translates to CASRTYRETLYEQYF. The chain is built from TRBV6-1 and TRBJ2-7; a weak D match, TRBD1 (6 bases). CDR1 and CDR2 from the germline V gene are MNHNS and SASEGT. The CDR3 loop spans 15 amino acids. V was clipped by 6 bases and J by 3 bases, with 18 bases between them.